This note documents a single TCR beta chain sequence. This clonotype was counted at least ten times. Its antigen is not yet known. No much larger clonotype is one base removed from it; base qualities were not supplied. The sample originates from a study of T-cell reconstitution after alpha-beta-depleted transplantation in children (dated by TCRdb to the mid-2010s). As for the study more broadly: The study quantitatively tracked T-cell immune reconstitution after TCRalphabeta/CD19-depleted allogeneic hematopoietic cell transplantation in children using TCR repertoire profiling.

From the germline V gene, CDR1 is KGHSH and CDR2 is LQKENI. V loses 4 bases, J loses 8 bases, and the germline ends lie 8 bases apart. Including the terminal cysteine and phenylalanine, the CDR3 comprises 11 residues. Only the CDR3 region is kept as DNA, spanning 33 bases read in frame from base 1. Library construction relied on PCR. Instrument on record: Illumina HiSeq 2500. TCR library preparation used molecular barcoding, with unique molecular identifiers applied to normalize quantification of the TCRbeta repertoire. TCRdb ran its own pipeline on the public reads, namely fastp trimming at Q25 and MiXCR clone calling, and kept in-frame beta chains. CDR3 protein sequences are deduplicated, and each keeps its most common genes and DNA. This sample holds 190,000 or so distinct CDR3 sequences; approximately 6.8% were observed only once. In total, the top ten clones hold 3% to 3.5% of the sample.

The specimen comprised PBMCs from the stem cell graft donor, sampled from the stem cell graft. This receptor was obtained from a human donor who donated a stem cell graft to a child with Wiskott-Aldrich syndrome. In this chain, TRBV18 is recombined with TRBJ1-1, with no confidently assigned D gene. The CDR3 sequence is CASSQVSEAFF. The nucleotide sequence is TGTGCCAGCTCACAAGTCTCAGAAGCTTTCTTT.